This TCR beta chain was identified in a study of naive and memory T cell subsets. The beta constant-region primer was an equimolar mix of two oligonucleotides covering TRBC1 and TRBC2. Ligated cDNA was amplified by four rounds of PCR with nested alpha and beta constant-region primers and SP2. TCRdb redid the calling of the UMI-ligation and nested PCR reads with MiXCR, one entry per CDR3 protein. The repertoire holds 140,000 to 150,000 distinct CDR3 sequences, with 22% as singletons. This clonotype has at least ten counts. Its specificity is unknown. Study results and caveats: Gini index rose across naive, CM, EM and EMRA in CD4 and CD8. Naive and memory repertoire findings lacked a ground truth for validation. Especially in CD8 cells, naive repertoires contained a few larger clonotypes, possibly CD45RA-re-expressing memory cells. RNA-based TCR counts may shift with T cell activation and differentiation.

CMV status came from CD4+ IFNgamma after overnight CMV lysate stimulation. This CDR3 is built from 13 residues. Trimming pared 6 bases from V and 0 bases from J, leaving 8 bases between. The germline V gene encodes CDR1 DFQATT and CDR2 SNEGSKA (reference sequence). The clonotype was recovered from a human donor in good health. V and J are TRBV20-1 and TRBJ2-2; unclear D gene. Sequencing was done on a sample of naive CD4+ T cells from blood. Here the CDR3 DNA reads TGCAGTGCAAGGGTGGCGAACACCGGGGAGCTGTTTTTT. Amino acids: CSARVANTGELFF.